The clone carrying this T cell receptor beta chain was seen many times. Template switching (which added a universal primer site) was used, and cDNA carried unique molecular identifiers. TCRdb independently ran MiXCR on the 5' RACE reads; one entry per CDR3 protein. The sample consists of 250,000 or so distinct CDR3 sequences, approximately 7% of them appearing once. The sample is drawn from a study of identical twins. The ends were cut back, 2 bases at V and 7 bases at J, with 12 bases in the middle. The CDR3 spans 15 residues. Germline-derived CDR1 and CDR2 are MGHDK and SYGVNS. This same sample was also taken into another study, of yellow fever vaccine responses in identical twins.

This clonotype originated in a woman between 18 and 29 years old in good health. The chain employs TRBV25-1 and TRBJ1-6, with D possibly TRBD1 on 5 matching bases. Sequencing used memory (CD45RO+) T cells sorted from blood. The CDR3 nucleotides read TGTGCCAGCAGTGAAGGAGGGGCGCACAATTCACCCCTCCACTTT. Its translation is CASSEGGAHNSPLHF. Full variable domain (outside the CDR3, taken from reference TRBV25-1 and TRBJ1-6): EADIYQTPRYLVIGTGKKITLECSQTMGHDKMYWYQQDPGMELHLIHYSYGVNSTEKGDLSSESTVSRIRTEHFPLTLESARPSHTSQYLCASSEGGAHNSPLHFGNGTRLTVT.